The 18 T cell receptor beta chains listed next were all sequenced from one sample in a study of read filtering for tumor transcriptome and immune sequencing. The library was built from about 400 ng RNA with molecular barcoded adaptors for alpha/delta and beta/gamma chains. TCRdb re-called the reads through MiXCR, storing one row per CDR3 protein. The sample has approximately 23,000 distinct CDR3 sequences; 20% to 25% are singletons. The sample consisted of a population of CD138-negative cells sorted from bone marrow. Receptor source: a donor at least 40 years old with multiple myeloma.

The sample holds many counts of this clonotype. The J gene is TRBJ2-2, the V gene TRBV30; D is possibly TRBD2 (6 bases). From germline, CDR1 is GTSNPN and CDR2 SVGIG (reference sequence). The CDR3 is 15 amino acids. The CDR3 DNA reads TGTGCTTTCCTCCTCCGGGGGAGGAACACCGGGGAGCTGTTTTTT. As protein: CAFLLRGRNTGELFF.

At least ten counts were recorded for this clonotype. V usage is TRBV20-1 and J usage is TRBJ2-5; 13 positions match TRBD2. Losses at the gene ends were 0 bases for V and 4 bases for J; bases not matched to a gene: 11. The CDR3 totals 18 residues. Per germline, CDR1 DFQATT and CDR2 SNEGSKA (reference sequence). CDR3 sequence (DNA): TGCAGTGCTAGAGACAACTTCGGACTAGCGGGAGTCGGAGAGACCCAGTACTTC. This codes for CSARDNFGLAGVGETQYF.

As to this clonotype: A single base is all that separates this from a far larger clone, so a read error is likely. The rearrangement joins TRBV7-2 to TRBJ2-1; unclear D gene. V was shortened by 5 bases and J by 2 bases, with 16 bases between the two germline ends. Germline V gene lookup returns CDR1 SGHTA and CDR2 FQGNSA. The CDR3 covers 16 residues. The CDR3 sequence: CASSALRTSPYNEQFF. CDR3 bases: TGTGCCAGCAGCGCCCTACGTACGAGCCCCTACAATGAGCAGTTCTTC. The full variable domain, with the rest looked up from reference TRBV7-2 and TRBJ2-1, is GAGVSQSPSNKVTEKGKDVELRCDPISGHTALYWYRQSLGQGLEFLIYFQGNSAPDKSGLPSDRFSAERTGGSVSTLTIQRTQQEDSAVYLCASSALRTSPYNEQFFGPGTRLTVL.

This clonotype was recorded many times. The chain couples TRBV20-1 to TRBJ2-1; D tentatively reads TRBD1 or TRBD2 (5 bases each). CDR3 size: 14 residues. Looked up from germline, CDR1 is DFQATT and CDR2 is SNEGSKA (reference sequence). The germline V and J ends were trimmed by 6 bases and 6 bases, with 18 bases remaining between them. This chain's CDR3 is CSAESAGTANEQFF. The CDR3 DNA reads TGCAGTGCCGAAAGCGCCGGGACGGCCAATGAGCAGTTCTTC.

The sample holds many counts of this clonotype. A junction boundary mismatches the germline segment, possibly from a read error. The CDR3 loop is CSVVHGGRDYTFSGSKDTQYF. The CDR3 DNA reads as TGCAGCGTTGTCCATGGGGGCAGAGACTACACATTTAGCGGGAGCAAAGATACGCAGTATTTT. The chain combines TRBV29-1 with TRBJ2-3, with 9 positions matching TRBD2. CDR1 and CDR2 (germline): SQVTM, ANQGSEA. CDR3 length: 21 residues.

This clonotype has at least ten counts. The genes are TRBV6-2 or TRBV6-3 and TRBJ1-5; TRBD1 might be the D (5 bases). Looked up from germline, CDR1 is MNHEY and CDR2 is SVGEGT. Trimming left V 5 bases short and J 5 bases short, with 10 bases between. This CDR3 has 13 amino acids. The CDR3 region has the DNA TGTGCCAGCAGTACCAGGGTCTATCAGCCCCAGCATTTT. This codes for CASSTRVYQPQHF.

Remarks on this clonotype: It may be a read error: a sequence one base away is much more abundant. V is TRBV4-1 and J is TRBJ2-7; unclear D gene. This CDR3 region has 14 residues. V was clipped by 0 bases and J by 4 bases, with 10 bases between them. Germline-derived CDR1 and CDR2 are MGHRA and YSYEKL. The chain's CDR3 is CASSQDWAPYEQYF. DNA of the CDR3: TGCGCCAGCAGCCAAGATTGGGCTCCTTACGAGCAGTACTTC.

This clonotype has a count of ten or more. The chain is built from TRBV19 and TRBJ2-1; 8 bases line up with TRBD2. Losses at the gene ends were 2 bases for V and 0 bases for J; bases not matched to a gene: 9. Germline V CDR1 and CDR2: LNHDA, SQIVND (reference sequence). The CDR3 is made up of 18 amino acids. The CDR3 here is CASSISREGLSSYNEQFF. The CDR3 DNA follows: TGTGCCAGTAGTATAAGTCGGGAGGGCCTCAGCTCCTACAATGAGCAGTTCTTC.

In regard to this clonotype: This clone may be a read error of a much larger clone one base away. The chain is built from TRBV5-1 and TRBJ1-1; the D is unclear. The CDR3 is 13 residues long. Germline V gives CDR1 SGHRS, CDR2 YFSETQ. This CDR3 reads CVSSFEGFTEAFF. The CDR3 bases are TGCGTCAGCAGCTTCGAAGGGTTTACTGAAGCTTTCTTT.

This clonotype was counted ten times or more. The CDR3 is CASSPGTGVEQYF. The CDR3 DNA sequence: TGTGCCAGCAGTCCCGGGACAGGGGTCGAGCAGTACTTC. The chain couples TRBV28 to TRBJ2-7, with 10 positions matching TRBD1. With 5 bases clipped from V and 6 bases from J, the junction kept 4 bases outside the gene matches. The CDR3 extends over 13 amino acids. Germline CDR1 MDHEN, CDR2 SYDVKM.

This clonotype was observed at least ten times. The chain has TRBV28 and TRBJ2-3; TRBD2 matches 15 bases. The germline gives CDR1 MDHEN, CDR2 SYDVKM. The CDR3 length is 17 residues. V lost 5 bases, J lost 0 bases, and 3 bases stayed unmatched. This chain's CDR3 is CASSRTSGRGSTDTQYF. CDR3 coding DNA: TGTGCCAGCAGTCGGACTAGCGGGAGGGGGAGCACAGATACGCAGTATTTT.

In this sample, this clonotype turned up a few times. V and J are TRBV5-1 and TRBJ2-7; D is unresolved. V was pared by 4 bases and J by 5 bases, with 16 bases between. The CDR3 is 14 residues long. The germline V gene encodes CDR1 SGHRS and CDR2 YFSETQ. The CDR3 bases are TGCGCCAGCAGCCCCATGGGTCTAAAGGACGAGCAGTACTTC. Translating gives CASSPMGLKDEQYF.

This clonotype was seen ten or more times. A single base separates this from a much larger clone, so it may be a read error. The rearrangement links TRBV12-3 or TRBV12-4 to TRBJ2-1; D tentatively fits TRBD1 or TRBD2 (5 bases each). The CDR3 has 14 residues. The CDR3 DNA follows: TGTGCCGGCAGTTTTCCAGAGGGGTCACATGAGCAGTTCTTC. Encoded protein: CAGSFPEGSHEQFF.

About this clonotype itself: One end of the junction fails to match germline, which may point to a read error. CDR3 bases: TGTGCCAGCAGCTTAGACAGGGCCCCTGGGGCCAACGCCCTGACTTTC. It translates to CASSLDRAPGANALTF. V and J are TRBV7-3 and TRBJ2-6; 7 bases are shared with TRBD1. The germline gives CDR1 SGHTA, CDR2 FQGTGA. CDR3 length: 16 amino acids.

As for this clonotype: One end of the junction varies from germline; a read error may be responsible. The chain joins TRBV28 to TRBJ2-7; 10 bases align to TRBD1. Germline lookup yields CDR1 MDHEN and CDR2 SYDVKM. This CDR3 is 14 amino acids long. CDR3 DNA sequence: TGTGCCAGCAGTTTAGGACAGGGGGACTACGACCAGTACTTC. Its translation: CASSLGQGDYDQYF.

This clonotype was seen at least ten times. This chain joins TRBV7-9 and TRBJ2-7; D unresolved. This CDR3 contains 14 residues. Germline V CDR1 and CDR2: SEHNR, FQNEAQ (reference sequence). Trimming cost V 1 base and J 2 bases, with 9 bases left between them. Written as DNA, the CDR3 is TGTGCCAGCAGCTTAGATTTACAGCCCTACGAGCAGTACTTC. It specifies CASSLDLQPYEQYF.

This clonotype was counted many times. DNA for the CDR3: TGTGCCAGCAGCTTAGCAGCGTATCTCGAGCAGTACTTC. It specifies CASSLAAYLEQYF. J is TRBJ2-7 and V is TRBV7-9, with D unclear. V gave up 0 bases and J gave up 6 bases, with 9 bases separating them. Germline values: CDR1 SEHNR, CDR2 FQNEAQ (reference sequence). This CDR3 has 13 amino acids.

In this sample, this clonotype turned up many times. The chain recombines TRBV20-1 with TRBJ2-5; the match to TRBD2 covers 7 bases. This CDR3 region has 14 residues. The V gene's germline CDR1 is DFQATT and CDR2 SNEGSKA (reference sequence). The trim removed 3 bases at V and 3 bases at J, leaving 7 bases unmatched. CDR3 in amino acids: CSASGGRLKETQYF. DNA for the CDR3: TGCAGTGCTAGTGGCGGGAGACTAAAAGAGACCCAGTACTTC.